This TCR beta chain was identified in a study of T cell repertoires in cytomegalovirus infection. TCRdb independently ran MiXCR on the reads; one entry per CDR3 protein. This table has 700,000 to 950,000 distinct CDR3 sequences, approximately 30% appearing once. Trimming removed 2 bases at V and 4 bases at J, with 9 bases between. Germline V gene lookup returns CDR1 ENHRY and CDR2 SYGVKD. CDR3 length: 14 residues. Concerning this clonotype itself: The antigen is undetermined.

The chain is built from TRBV10-3 and TRBJ2-1; no clear D gene. The sequencing here drew on cultured CD8+ T cells from PBMCs, taken from culture after CMV antigen stimulation. The receptor was derived from a human donor in good health (CMV status not recorded). Some clones in this sample may be carry-over from other donors' samples. The CDR3 DNA follows: TGTGCCATCAGTGAGAAAATAGGGTACAATGAGCAGTTCTTC. Translating gives CAISEKIGYNEQFF.